These 11 T cell receptor beta chains were all obtained from the same sample, sequenced in a study of T-cell reconstitution after alpha-beta-depleted transplantation in children. As it was prepared, the TCRbeta library received unique molecular identifiers. TCRdb ran MiXCR on the PCR reads and lists one entry per CDR3 protein. The data show about 610,000 distinct CDR3 sequences, roughly a tenth seen once. This material consisted of PBMCs from the stem cell graft donor, taken from the stem cell graft. The receptors stem from a human donor who donated a stem cell graft to a child with acute myeloid leukemia.

This clonotype was detected many times. The rearrangement links TRBV7-2 to TRBJ1-5; TRBD1 matches 10 bases. CDR3 length: 16 amino acids. The germline V gene has CDR1 SGHTA and CDR2 FQGNSA. V gave up 0 bases and J gave up 1 base; unmatched junction bases: 0. The CDR3 DNA reads as TGTGCCAGCAGCTTAGCGACAGGGGGCAGCAATCAGCCCCAGCATTTT. Translating it yields CASSLATGGSNQPQHF.

This clonotype was recorded a few times. One junction end does not reproduce the germline sequence, and a read error may be involved. This rearrangement joins TRBV5-8 to TRBJ2-7, with 8 bases lining up with TRBD1. Germline CDR1 is SGHTS and CDR2 is YDEGEE. This CDR3 region has 12 residues. CDR3 in amino acids: CASSFLGQAAFF. DNA for the CDR3: TGTGCCAGCAGCTTTTTGGGACAGGCGGCTTTCTTC.

This clonotype showed up just a few times. This rearrangement joins TRBV11-2 to TRBJ2-3, with 11 bases fitting TRBD2. The V gene's germline CDR1 is SGHAT and CDR2 FQNNGV. The CDR3 consists of 16 residues. V dropped 3 bases and J dropped 5; count of bases not matched to a gene: 7. CDR3 region: CASSFRLAGSGDTQYF. The CDR3 DNA sequence: TGTGCCAGCAGCTTTAGACTAGCGGGAAGCGGAGATACGCAGTATTTT.

The rearrangement uses TRBV9 and TRBJ2-7; the D gene could be TRBD1 or TRBD2 (5 bases each). V was trimmed by 5 bases and J by 1 base, leaving 16 bases between them. The germline CDR1 and CDR2 sequences are SGDLS and YYNGEE. This CDR3 comprises 15 residues. The CDR3 reads CASSRREHGSYEQYF. The CDR3 DNA is TGTGCCAGCAGTCGCAGGGAGCATGGGTCCTACGAGCAGTACTTC. Using reference TRBV9 and TRBJ2-7 for the parts outside the CDR3, the full variable domain is DSGVTQTPKHLITATGQRVTLRCSPRSGDLSVYWYQQSLDQGLQFLIQYYNGEERAKGNILERFSAQQFPDLHSELNLSSLELGDSALYFCASSRREHGSYEQYFGPGTRLTVT.

There are many counts of this clonotype. The rearrangement joins TRBV4-3 to TRBJ2-1; 15 nucleotides agree with TRBD2. Unmatched junction bases numbered 1, after V lost 3 bases and J lost 7 bases. This CDR3 is built from 15 residues. CDR1 is LGHNA, CDR2 YSLEER, per germline. This CDR3 is CASSQGLAGGNEQFF. DNA for the CDR3: TGCGCCAGCAGCCAGGGACTAGCGGGAGGTAATGAGCAGTTCTTC.

This clonotype was picked up a small number of times. The chain links TRBV24-1 to TRBJ2-3; D gene unclear. Trimming removed 0 bases at V and 4 bases at J, with 13 bases between. CDR3 length: 16 residues. CDR1 is KGHDR and CDR2 is SFDVKD in the germline V gene. The chain's CDR3 is CATSDLGRSRPDTQYF. CDR3 DNA sequence: TGTGCCACCAGTGATTTGGGACGGAGCAGGCCAGATACGCAGTATTTT.

The chain recombines TRBV2 with TRBJ2-1; tentatively, D is TRBD1 or TRBD2 (5 bases each). Looked up from germline, CDR1 is SNHLY and CDR2 is FYNNEI. Trimming took off 7 bases at V and 7 bases at J, with 14 bases between the two ends. CDR3 length: 13 residues. The CDR3 protein is CASKEVGGNEQFF. In DNA, the CDR3 is TGTGCCAGCAAAGAAGTTGGGGGTAATGAGCAGTTCTTC.

This clonotype was detected only a few times. The chain combines TRBV7-2 with TRBJ2-1, with 7 bases aligning to TRBD2. Germline-derived CDR1 and CDR2 are SGHTA and FQGNSA. The CDR3 covers 15 residues. J lost 9 bases, V lost 1 base, and 9 bases had no gene match. The DNA of the CDR3 is TGTGCCAGCAGCTTAGACGGCGGGAGTAGAGTTGAGCAGTTCTTC. Protein: CASSLDGGSRVEQFF.

This clonotype has a handful of counts. The gene calls are TRBV5-7 and TRBJ2-7, with D perhaps given as TRBD1 or TRBD2 (6 bases each). TRBV5-7 has ORF status, its function being uncertain. Trimming removed 2 bases from V and 5 bases from J, with 17 bases in between. The CDR3 sequence is 15 residues long. The CDR3 bases are TGTGCCAGCAGCTTTTCGAAAGGGGGGCCGAACGAGCAGTACTTC. Encoded protein: CASSFSKGGPNEQYF.

This clonotype was counted many times. The V gene is TRBV20-1, the J gene TRBJ2-1; D uncertain. The germline V gene encodes CDR1 DFQATT and CDR2 SNEGSKA (reference sequence). CDR3 length: 17 residues. V was shortened by 7 bases and J by 0 bases, with 22 bases between the two germline ends. The CDR3 is CSVKHLRAMSSYNEQFF. CDR3 nucleotide sequence: TGCAGTGTTAAGCACCTCCGGGCCATGAGCTCCTACAATGAGCAGTTCTTC.

This clonotype appeared many times. V gene TRBV20-1 combines with J gene TRBJ2-7; 15 nucleotides line up with TRBD2. The germline V gene has CDR1 DFQATT and CDR2 SNEGSKA (reference sequence). V lost 6 bases and J lost 4; bases outside the gene matches: 10. This CDR3 is 16 amino acids long. The CDR3 nucleotides read TGCAGTGCAGCCGGGACTAGCGGGAGGTACCCTTACGAGCAGTACTTC. Encoded protein: CSAAGTSGRYPYEQYF.